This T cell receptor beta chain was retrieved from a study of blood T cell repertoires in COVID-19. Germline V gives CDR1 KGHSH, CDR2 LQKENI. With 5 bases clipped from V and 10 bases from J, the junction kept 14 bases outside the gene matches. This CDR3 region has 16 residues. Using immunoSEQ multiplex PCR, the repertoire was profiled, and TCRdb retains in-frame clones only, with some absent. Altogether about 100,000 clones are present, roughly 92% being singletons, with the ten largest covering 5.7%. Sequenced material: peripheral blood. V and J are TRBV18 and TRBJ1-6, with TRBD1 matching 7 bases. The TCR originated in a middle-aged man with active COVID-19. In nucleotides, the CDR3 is TGTGCCAGCTCATTCTCTTCGGGACAGACTCGCTCACCCCTCCACTTT. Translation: CASSFSSGQTRSPLHF.